This T cell receptor (beta chain) was documented in a study of neurological immune-mediated disorders. As healthy controls, volunteers from a blood bank in Maryland, USA, were used. The V gene's germline CDR1 is MNHEY and CDR2 SVGEGT. With 3 bases removed from V and 9 bases from J, the gap between germline ends came to 14 bases. CDR3 size: 13 residues. With 10-nucleotide random UMIs included, cDNA was synthesized by 5'RACE. Using its own MiXCR run on the 5' RACE reads, TCRdb lists one record per CDR3 protein. The table has tens of thousands of distinct CDR3 sequences, roughly 11% seen once. This clonotype was found many times.

This clonotype was obtained from a man between 60 and 75 years old in good health. V and J are TRBV6-2 or TRBV6-3 and TRBJ1-1; no firm D call. The sequenced sample was PBMCs. CDR3: CASSYGTGVKAFF. The CDR3 region has the DNA TGTGCCAGCAGTTATGGTACGGGAGTGAAAGCTTTCTTT.